The clone carrying this T cell receptor beta chain showed up just a few times. What it binds is not known. Profiled with immunoSEQ multiplex PCR; TCRdb holds only in-frame clones, not every one. The sample records some 70,000 clones, 70% to 90% being singletons. The CDR3 loop spans 14 amino acids. Germline lookup yields CDR1 SGDLS and CDR2 YYNGEE. V shed 3 bases and J 4 bases; nucleotides not matched to a gene: 3. The data are from a study of cytomegalovirus exposure and HLA in healthy donors. The study's findings and limits: It was about 180 TCR beta chains that were listed as cytomegalovirus-associated. According to a later analysis, TCR clusters from the first cohort tended to co-occur in the 120 or so validation repertoires.

Separate from the approximately 720-subject first cohort was the roughly 120-subject validation cohort, to which the donors belonged. The receptor's source is a man aged 25-40 years in good health and CMV-seronegative. The chain combines TRBV9 with TRBJ1-4; 7 positions agree with TRBD1. The sequencing input was PBMCs. CDR3 nucleotides: TGTGCCAGCAGCGGCAGGGGGATTAATGAAAAACTGTTTTTT. Amino acid sequence: CASSGRGINEKLFF.